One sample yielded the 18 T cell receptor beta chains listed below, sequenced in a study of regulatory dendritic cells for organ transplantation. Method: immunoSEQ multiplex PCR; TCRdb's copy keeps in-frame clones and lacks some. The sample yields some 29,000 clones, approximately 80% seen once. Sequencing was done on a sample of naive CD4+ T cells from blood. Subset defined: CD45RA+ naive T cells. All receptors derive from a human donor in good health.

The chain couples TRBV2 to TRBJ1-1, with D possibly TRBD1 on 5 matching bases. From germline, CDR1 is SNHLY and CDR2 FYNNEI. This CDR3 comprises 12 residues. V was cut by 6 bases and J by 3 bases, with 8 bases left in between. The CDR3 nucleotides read TGTGCCAGCAGCGTACAGGACACTGAAGCTTTCTTT. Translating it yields CASSVQDTEAFF.

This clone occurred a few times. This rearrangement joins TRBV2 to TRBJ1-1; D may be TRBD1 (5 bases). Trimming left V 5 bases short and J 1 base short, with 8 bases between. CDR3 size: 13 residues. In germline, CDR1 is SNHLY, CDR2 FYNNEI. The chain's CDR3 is CASSRDWNTEAFF. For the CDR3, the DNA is TGTGCCAGCAGTCGGGACTGGAACACTGAAGCTTTCTTT.

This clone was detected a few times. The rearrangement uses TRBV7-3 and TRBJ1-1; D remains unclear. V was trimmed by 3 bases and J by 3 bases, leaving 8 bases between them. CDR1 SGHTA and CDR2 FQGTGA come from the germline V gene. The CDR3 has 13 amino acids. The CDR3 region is CASSFRMDTEAFF. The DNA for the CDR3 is TGTGCCAGCAGCTTCAGAATGGACACTGAAGCTTTCTTT. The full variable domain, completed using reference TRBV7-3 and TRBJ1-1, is GAGVSQTPSNKVTEKGKYVELRCDPISGHTALYWYRQSLGQGPEFLIYFQGTGAADDSGLPNDRFFAVRPEGSVSTLKIQRTERGDSAVYLCASSFRMDTEAFFGQGTRLTVV.

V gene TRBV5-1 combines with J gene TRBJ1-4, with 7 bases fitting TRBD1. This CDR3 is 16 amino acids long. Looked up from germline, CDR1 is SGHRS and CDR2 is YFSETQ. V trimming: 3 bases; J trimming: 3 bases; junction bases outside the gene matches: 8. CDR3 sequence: CASSSGTVVANEKLFF. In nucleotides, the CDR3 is TGCGCCAGCAGCTCCGGGACAGTCGTTGCTAATGAAAAACTGTTTTTT.

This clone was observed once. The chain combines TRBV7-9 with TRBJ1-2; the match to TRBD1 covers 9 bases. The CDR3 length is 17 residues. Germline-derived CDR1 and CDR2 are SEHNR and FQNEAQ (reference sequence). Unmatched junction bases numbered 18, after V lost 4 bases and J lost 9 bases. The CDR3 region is CASSSVPGQGSGTRYTF. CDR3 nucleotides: TGTGCCAGCAGCTCCGTCCCGGGACAGGGATCCGGCACGCGCTACACCTTC. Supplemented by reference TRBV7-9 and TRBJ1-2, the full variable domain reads DTGVSQNPRHKITKRGQNVTFRCDPISEHNRLYWYRQTLGQGPEFLTYFQNEAQLEKSRLLSDRFSAERPKGSFSTLEIQRTEQGDSAMYLCASSSVPGQGSGTRYTFGSGTRLTVV.

In DNA, the CDR3 is TGTGCCAGTAAGTTTGCGGACAGGACCTCCTATGGCTACACCTTC. Its translation is CASKFADRTSYGYTF. The chain is built from TRBV19 and TRBJ1-2; 7 bases line up with TRBD1. With V trimmed by 7 bases and J by 4 bases, 12 bases remained unmatched. The CDR3 is 15 amino acids. Germline values: CDR1 LNHDA, CDR2 SQIVND (reference sequence). Drawing the rest from reference TRBV19 and TRBJ1-2, the complete variable domain is DGGITQSPKYLFRKEGQNVTLSCEQNLNHDAMYWYRQDPGQGLRLIYYSQIVNDFQKGDIAEGYSVSREKKESFPLTVTSAQKNPTAFYLCASKFADRTSYGYTFGSGTRLTVV.

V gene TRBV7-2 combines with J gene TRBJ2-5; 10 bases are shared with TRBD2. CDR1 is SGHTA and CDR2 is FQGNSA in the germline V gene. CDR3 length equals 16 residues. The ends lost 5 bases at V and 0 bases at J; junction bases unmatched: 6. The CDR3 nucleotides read TGTGCCAGCAGCCCGAGACTAGCGGGTTACCAAGAGACCCAGTACTTC. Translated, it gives CASSPRLAGYQETQYF. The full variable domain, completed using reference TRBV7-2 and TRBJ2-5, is GAGVSQSPSNKVTEKGKDVELRCDPISGHTALYWYRQSLGQGLEFLIYFQGNSAPDKSGLPSDRFSAERTGGSVSTLTIQRTQQEDSAVYLCASSPRLAGYQETQYFGPGTRLLVL.

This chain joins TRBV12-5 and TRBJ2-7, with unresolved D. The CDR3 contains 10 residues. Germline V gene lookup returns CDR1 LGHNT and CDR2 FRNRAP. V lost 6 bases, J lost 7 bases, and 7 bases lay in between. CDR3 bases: TGTGCTAGTGGCCACACGGAGCAGTACTTC. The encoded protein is CASGHTEQYF.

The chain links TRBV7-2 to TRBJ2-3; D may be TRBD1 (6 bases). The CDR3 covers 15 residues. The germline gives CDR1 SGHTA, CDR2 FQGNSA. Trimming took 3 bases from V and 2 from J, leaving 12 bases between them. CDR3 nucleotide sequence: TGTGCCAGCAGCTTGAGGGGGTTTCCCACAGATACGCAGTATTTT. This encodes CASSLRGFPTDTQYF.

CDR3 sequence (DNA): TGTGCCAGCAGCTTGGAAAGGGGGAACTATGGCTACACCTTC. Its translation: CASSLERGNYGYTF. V is TRBV5-4 and J is TRBJ1-2; weak D call: TRBD1 (6 bases). The length of the CDR3 is 14 residues. V was cut by 0 bases and J by 2 bases, with 8 bases left in between. Germline CDR1 and CDR2: SGHNT and YYREEE (reference sequence).

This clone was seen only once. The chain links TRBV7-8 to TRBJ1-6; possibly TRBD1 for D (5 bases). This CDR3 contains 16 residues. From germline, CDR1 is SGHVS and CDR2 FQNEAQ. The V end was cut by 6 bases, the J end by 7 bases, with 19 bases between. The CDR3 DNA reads TGTGCCAGCAGTTCAGTTTCGGACCGGGGGAATTCACCCCTCCACTTT. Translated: CASSSVSDRGNSPLHF.

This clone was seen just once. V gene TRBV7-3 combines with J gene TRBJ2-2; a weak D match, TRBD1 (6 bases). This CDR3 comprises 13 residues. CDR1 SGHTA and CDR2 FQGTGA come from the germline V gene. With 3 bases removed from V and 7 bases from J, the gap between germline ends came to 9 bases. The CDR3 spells CASSLRGIGELFF. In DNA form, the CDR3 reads TGTGCCAGCAGCTTGAGGGGGATCGGGGAGCTGTTTTTT.

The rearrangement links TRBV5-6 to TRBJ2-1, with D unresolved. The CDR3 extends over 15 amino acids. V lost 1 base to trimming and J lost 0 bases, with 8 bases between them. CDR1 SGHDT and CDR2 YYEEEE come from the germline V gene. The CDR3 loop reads CASSLNSFSYNEQFF. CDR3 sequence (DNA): TGTGCCAGCAGCTTGAACAGCTTCTCCTACAATGAGCAGTTCTTC.

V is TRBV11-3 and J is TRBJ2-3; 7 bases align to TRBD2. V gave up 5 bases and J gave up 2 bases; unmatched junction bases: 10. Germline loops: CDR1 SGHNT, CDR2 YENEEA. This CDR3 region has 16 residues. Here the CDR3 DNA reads TGTGCCAGCAGCCGGGGGGTGCAGGCCACCACAGATACGCAGTATTTT. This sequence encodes CASSRGVQATTDTQYF.

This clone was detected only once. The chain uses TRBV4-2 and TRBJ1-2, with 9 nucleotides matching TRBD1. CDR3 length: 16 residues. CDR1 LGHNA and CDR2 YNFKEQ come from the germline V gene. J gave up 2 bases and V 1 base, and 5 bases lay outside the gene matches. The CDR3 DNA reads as TGTGCCAGCAGCCAAGTGACGGACAGGGGAAACTATGGCTACACCTTC. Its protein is CASSQVTDRGNYGYTF.

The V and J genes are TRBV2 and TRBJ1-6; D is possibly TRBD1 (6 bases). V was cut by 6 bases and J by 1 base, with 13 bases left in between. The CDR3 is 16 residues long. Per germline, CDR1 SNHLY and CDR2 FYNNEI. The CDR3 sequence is CASSPRTGSYNSPLHF. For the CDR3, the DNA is TGTGCCAGCAGCCCTCGTACAGGGTCCTATAATTCACCCCTCCACTTT.

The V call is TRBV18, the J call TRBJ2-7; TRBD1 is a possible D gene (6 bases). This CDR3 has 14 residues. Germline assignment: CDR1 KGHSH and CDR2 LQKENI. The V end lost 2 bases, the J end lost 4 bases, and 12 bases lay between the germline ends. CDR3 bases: TGTGCCAGCTCACCAGAGCAGGGGTATTACGAGCAGTACTTC. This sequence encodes CASSPEQGYYEQYF.

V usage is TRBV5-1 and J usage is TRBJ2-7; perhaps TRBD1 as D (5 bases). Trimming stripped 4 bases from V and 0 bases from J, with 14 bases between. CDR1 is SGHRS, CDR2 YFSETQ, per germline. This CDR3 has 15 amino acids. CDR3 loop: CASSHGRGSSYEQYF. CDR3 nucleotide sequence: TGCGCCAGCAGCCACGGTAGGGGAAGCTCCTACGAGCAGTACTTC. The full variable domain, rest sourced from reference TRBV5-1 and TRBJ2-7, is KAGVTQTPRYLIKTRGQQVTLSCSPISGHRSVSWYQQTPGQGLQFLFEYFSETQRNKGNFPGRFSGRQFSNSRSEMNVSTLELGDSALYLCASSHGRGSSYEQYFGPGTRLTVT.